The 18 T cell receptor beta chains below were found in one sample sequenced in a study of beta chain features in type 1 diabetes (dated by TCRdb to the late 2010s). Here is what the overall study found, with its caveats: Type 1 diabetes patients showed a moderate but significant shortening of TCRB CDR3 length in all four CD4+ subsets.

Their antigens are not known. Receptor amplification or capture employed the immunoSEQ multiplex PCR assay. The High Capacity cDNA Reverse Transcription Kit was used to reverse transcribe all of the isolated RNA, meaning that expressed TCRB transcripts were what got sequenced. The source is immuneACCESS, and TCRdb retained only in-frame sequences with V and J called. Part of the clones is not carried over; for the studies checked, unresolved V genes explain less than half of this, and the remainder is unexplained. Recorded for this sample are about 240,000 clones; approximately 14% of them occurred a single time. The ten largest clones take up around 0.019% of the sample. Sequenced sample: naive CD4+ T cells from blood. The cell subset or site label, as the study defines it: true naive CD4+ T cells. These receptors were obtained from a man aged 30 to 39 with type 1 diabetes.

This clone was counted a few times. CDR3 nucleotides: TGTGCCTGGAGTGTACCGTGGGGCTCCACCGGGGAGCTGTTTTTT. It translates to CAWSVPWGSTGELFF. This chain joins TRBV30 and TRBJ2-2; possible D gene TRBD1, 5 bases. The germline V gene encodes CDR1 GTSNPN and CDR2 SVGIG (reference sequence). CDR3 size: 15 residues. Trimming left V 0 bases short and J 4 bases short, with 12 bases between.

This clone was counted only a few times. The CDR3 bases are TGTGCCAGCAGCTCCTCCGGGACAGTGAACACTGAAGCTTTCTTT. Encoded protein: CASSSSGTVNTEAFF. The V gene is TRBV5-4, the J gene TRBJ1-1; TRBD1 agrees at 7 bases. Germline-derived CDR1 and CDR2 are SGHNT and YYREEE (reference sequence). The V gene end was trimmed by 3 bases and the J gene end by 0 bases; junction bases not matched to a gene: 5. The CDR3 runs to 15 residues.

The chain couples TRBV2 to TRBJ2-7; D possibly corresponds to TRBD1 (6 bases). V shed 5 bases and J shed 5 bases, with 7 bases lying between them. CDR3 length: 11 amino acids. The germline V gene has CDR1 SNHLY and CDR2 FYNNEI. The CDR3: CASSQGHEQYF. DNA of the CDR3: TGTGCCAGCAGTCAGGGGCACGAGCAGTACTTC. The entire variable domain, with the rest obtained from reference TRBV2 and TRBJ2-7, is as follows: EPEVTQTPSHQVTQMGQEVILRCVPISNHLYFYWYRQILGQKVEFLVSFYNNEISEKSEIFDDQFSVERPDGSNFTLKIRSTKLEDSAMYFCASSQGHEQYFGPGTRLTVT.

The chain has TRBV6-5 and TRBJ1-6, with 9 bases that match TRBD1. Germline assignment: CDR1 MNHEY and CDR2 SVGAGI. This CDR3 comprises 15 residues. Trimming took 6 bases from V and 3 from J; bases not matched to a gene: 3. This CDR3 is CASRKGQGYNSPLHF. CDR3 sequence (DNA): TGTGCCAGCAGGAAGGGACAGGGCTATAATTCACCCCTCCACTTT.

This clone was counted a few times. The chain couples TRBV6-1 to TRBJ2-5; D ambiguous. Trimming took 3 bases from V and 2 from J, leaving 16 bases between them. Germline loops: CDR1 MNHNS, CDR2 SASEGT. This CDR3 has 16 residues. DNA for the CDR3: TGTGCCAGCAGTGAGGTCGAGATCCGGTTTCAAGAGACCCAGTACTTC. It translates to CASSEVEIRFQETQYF.

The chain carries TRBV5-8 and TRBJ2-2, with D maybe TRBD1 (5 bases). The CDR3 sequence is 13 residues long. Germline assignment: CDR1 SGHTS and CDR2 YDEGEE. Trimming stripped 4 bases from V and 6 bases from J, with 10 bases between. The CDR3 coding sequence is TGTGCCAGCAGCCTCAGGGTTCCCGGGGAGCTGTTTTTT. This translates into CASSLRVPGELFF.

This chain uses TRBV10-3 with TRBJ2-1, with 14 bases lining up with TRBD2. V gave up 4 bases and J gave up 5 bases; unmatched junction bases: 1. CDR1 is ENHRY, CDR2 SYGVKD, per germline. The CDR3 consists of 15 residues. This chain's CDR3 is CAISAGLAGDNEQFF. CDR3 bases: TGTGCCATCAGTGCGGGACTAGCGGGGGACAATGAGCAGTTCTTC.

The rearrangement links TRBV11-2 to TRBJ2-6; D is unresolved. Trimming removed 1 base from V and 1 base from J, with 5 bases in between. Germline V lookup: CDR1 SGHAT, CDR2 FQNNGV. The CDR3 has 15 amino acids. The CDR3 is CASSLGPSGANVLTF. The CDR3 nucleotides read TGTGCCAGCAGCTTAGGTCCGTCTGGGGCCAACGTCCTGACTTTC.

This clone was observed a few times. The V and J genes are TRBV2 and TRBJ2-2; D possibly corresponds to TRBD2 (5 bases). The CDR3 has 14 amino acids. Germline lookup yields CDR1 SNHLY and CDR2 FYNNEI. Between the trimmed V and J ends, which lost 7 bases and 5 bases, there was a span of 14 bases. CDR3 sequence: CASTGVGRTGELFF. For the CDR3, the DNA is TGTGCCAGCACCGGGGTTGGTCGAACCGGGGAGCTGTTTTTT.

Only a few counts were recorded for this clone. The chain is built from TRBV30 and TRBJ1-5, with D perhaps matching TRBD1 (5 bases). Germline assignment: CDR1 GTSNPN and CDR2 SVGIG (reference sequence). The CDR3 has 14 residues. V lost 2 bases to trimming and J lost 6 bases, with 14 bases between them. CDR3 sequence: CAWSQTQEGQPQHF. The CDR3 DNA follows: TGTGCCTGGAGTCAGACACAGGAAGGTCAGCCCCAGCATTTT.

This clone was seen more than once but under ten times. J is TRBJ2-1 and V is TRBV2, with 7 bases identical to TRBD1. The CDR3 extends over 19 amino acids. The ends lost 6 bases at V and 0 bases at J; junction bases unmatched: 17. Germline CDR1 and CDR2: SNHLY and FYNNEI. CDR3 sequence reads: CASRRAGDSTTSSYNEQFF. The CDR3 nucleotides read TGTGCCAGCAGGAGAGCCGGGGACAGCACCACGAGCTCCTACAATGAGCAGTTCTTC.

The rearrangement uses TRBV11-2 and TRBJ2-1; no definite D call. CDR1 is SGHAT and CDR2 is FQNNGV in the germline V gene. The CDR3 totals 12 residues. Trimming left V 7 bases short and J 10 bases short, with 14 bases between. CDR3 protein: CASTGVLWEQFF. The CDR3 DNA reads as TGTGCCAGCACAGGTGTCTTGTGGGAGCAGTTCTTC.

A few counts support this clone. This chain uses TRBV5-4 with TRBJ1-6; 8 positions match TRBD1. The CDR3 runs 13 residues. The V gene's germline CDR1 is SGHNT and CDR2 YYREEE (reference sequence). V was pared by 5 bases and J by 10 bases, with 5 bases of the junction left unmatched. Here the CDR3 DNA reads TGTGCCAGCAGATCAGGGGGCGGGTCACCCCTCCACTTT. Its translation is CASRSGGGSPLHF.

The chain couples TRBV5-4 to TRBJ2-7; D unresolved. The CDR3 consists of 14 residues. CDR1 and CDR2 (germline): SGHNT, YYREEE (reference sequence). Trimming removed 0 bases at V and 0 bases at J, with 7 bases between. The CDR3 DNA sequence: TGTGCCAGCAGCTTGGACGGTAGCTCCTACGAGCAGTACTTC. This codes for CASSLDGSSYEQYF.

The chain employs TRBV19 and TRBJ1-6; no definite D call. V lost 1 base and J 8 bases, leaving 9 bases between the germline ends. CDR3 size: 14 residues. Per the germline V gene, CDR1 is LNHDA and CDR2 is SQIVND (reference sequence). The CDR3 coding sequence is TGTGCCAGTAGTATAGGCCAGATCTATTCACCCCTCCACTTT. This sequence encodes CASSIGQIYSPLHF.

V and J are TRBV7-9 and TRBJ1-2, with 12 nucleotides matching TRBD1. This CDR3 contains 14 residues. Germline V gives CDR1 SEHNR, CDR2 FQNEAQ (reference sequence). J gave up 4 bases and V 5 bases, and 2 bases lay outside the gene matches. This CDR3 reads CASSPGQGAYGYTF. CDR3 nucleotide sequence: TGTGCCAGCAGCCCGGGACAGGGGGCCTATGGCTACACCTTC.

CDR3 sequence (DNA): TGTGCCAGCAGCTTACCACTAGCGGGGCCCACAGATACGCAGTATTTT. Its protein product is CASSLPLAGPTDTQYF. The chain has TRBV7-9 and TRBJ2-3, with 10 positions matching TRBD2. CDR1 and CDR2 (germline): SEHNR, FQNEAQ (reference sequence). The CDR3 sequence is 16 residues long. The J segment lost 2 bases and the V segment lost 2 bases, leaving 4 bases of the junction unmatched.

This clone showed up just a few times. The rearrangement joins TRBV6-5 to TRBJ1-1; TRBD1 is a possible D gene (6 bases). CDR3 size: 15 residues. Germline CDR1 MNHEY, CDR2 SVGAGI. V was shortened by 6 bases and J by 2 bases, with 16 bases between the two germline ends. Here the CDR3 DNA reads TGTGCCAGCAGCCGAGGGACAAGAGGAAACACTGAAGCTTTCTTT. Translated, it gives CASSRGTRGNTEAFF.